This T cell receptor beta chain was identified during a study of identical twins. Each CDR3 protein is one row after TCRdb ran MiXCR on the 5' RACE reads. The data show 200,000 or so distinct CDR3 sequences, approximately 15% seen once. The CDR3 is made up of 13 amino acids. J gave up 3 bases and V 6 bases, and 4 bases lay outside the gene matches. Germline V gene lookup returns CDR1 SQVTM and CDR2 ANQGSEA. These data were likewise used in another study, on T cells expressing NK-cell markers. That paper states: Sorted CD3+CD56-NKG2C+, CD3+CD56+NKG2C+ and CD3+CD56+NKG2C- T cells supplied the TCR beta repertoires. Topping the CD3+CD56-NKG2C+ fraction as well were these clonotypes, in a few donors.

The source material was CD8+ T cells sorted from blood. The origin of this receptor is a woman under 30 in good health. V and J are TRBV29-1 and TRBJ2-7; 11 bases are shared with TRBD1. The CDR3 coding sequence is TGCAGCGTGGGGGGACAGGGGGTCTACGAGCAGTACTTC. Its translation: CSVGGQGVYEQYF.